Shown below are 24 T cell receptor beta chains from a single sample sequenced in a study of tissue T cells after allogeneic stem cell transplantation. Generated by immunoSEQ multiplex PCR, the TCRdb table keeps only in-frame clones and is missing some. The sample gives some 48,000 clones, approximately 70% of which show up once; roughly 0.59% is in the top ten. Material: sorted cells pooled from one or two spleens. Source of these receptors: a pool of C57BL/6 mice in good health.

Concerning this clone itself: The gene names given are mouse names. The CDR3 end is not reached by the read, which stops 1 residue before it; the germline J gene fills it in. This chain links TRBV31 with TRBJ1-4; 7 nucleotides align to TRBD1. V shed 2 bases and J 4 bases; nucleotides not matched to a gene: 4. The length of the CDR3 is 14 residues. From germline, CDR1 is GKSSPN and CDR2 SITVG. Incomplete CDR3 DNA: TGTGCCTGGAGTTCCCGGGACAGCAACGAAAGATTATTT. It yields the protein CAWSSRDSNERLF. The entire CDR3 reads CAWSSRDSNERLFF.

On this clone itself: Genes here carry mouse names. The DNA ends 1 residue before the CDR3 does, and the rest of the CDR3 is filled in from the germline J gene. V and J are TRBV26 and TRBJ1-6; the D is unclear. TRBJ1-6 has ORF status, its function being uncertain. Germline-derived CDR1 and CDR2 are KGHPV and FQNQEV (reference sequence). This CDR3 comprises 13 residues. V shed 4 bases and J shed 4 bases, with 5 bases lying between them. CDR3 DNA (partial): TGTGCCAGCAGTCAGACATATAATTCGCCCCTCTAC. This translates into CASSQTYNSPLY. The CDR3 in full is CASSQTYNSPLYF.

Turning to this clone: The genes are named according to mouse. From the germline J gene comes the end of the CDR3, since the read stops 1 residue before it. V is TRBV2 and J is TRBJ2-5, with 14 bases identical to TRBD2. Germline trimming cut 3 bases from V and 5 bases from J; bases unmatched to any gene: 1. The CDR3 is 15 amino acids. Germline V gene lookup returns CDR1 LGHNA and CDR2 YSYQKL. This CDR3 is CASSQGLGGRDTQYF. CDR3 bases read: TGTGCCAGCAGCCAGGGACTGGGGGGGCGAGACACCCAGTAC.

As for this clone: Gene names and germline match the mouse. The sequenced CDR3 bases are TGTGCCTGGAGCCTCACTGGGGGACCCTATGAACAGTAC. Residues: CAWSLTGGPYEQY. The entire CDR3 sequence reads CAWSLTGGPYEQYF. The chain carries TRBV31 and TRBJ2-7; 8 bases line up with TRBD2. The read halts 1 residue ahead of the CDR3 end, with the missing end drawn from the germline J gene. The CDR3 has 14 amino acids. The V gene's germline CDR1 is GKSSPN and CDR2 SITVG. Trimming took 3 bases from V and 2 from J; bases not matched to a gene: 6.

By sample fraction, this clone is medium-sized. Gene names refer to mouse genes. The read is 1 residue too short to cover the CDR3 end, so that end is filled in from the germline J gene. The rearrangement joins TRBV5 to TRBJ1-2, with a weak D call TRBD1 (5 bases). Germline V CDR1 and CDR2: LGHNA, YNLKQL (reference sequence). The length of the CDR3 is 15 residues. V lost 0 bases to trimming and J lost 0 bases, with 8 bases between them. The CDR3 DNA, read in part, is TGTGCCAGCAGCCAAGATGGGGGTCCAAACTCCGACTACACC. Translation gives CASSQDGGPNSDYT. The complete CDR3 sequence is CASSQDGGPNSDYTF.

Points on this clone: Here the gene names and germline are mouse. The read halts 1 residue ahead of the CDR3 end, with the missing end drawn from the germline J gene. V and J are TRBV12-1 and TRBJ2-7; 10 bases map to TRBD1. Germline loops: CDR1 SGHSN, CDR2 HYEKVE. This CDR3 is 13 amino acids long. V gave up 3 bases and J gave up 5 bases; unmatched junction bases: 3. The CDR3 protein is CASSAGTGDEQYF. The CDR3 bases that were read are TGTGCCAGCTCTGCCGGGACAGGGGATGAACAGTAC.

Remarks on this clone: Gene names and germline match the mouse. Coverage ceases 1 residue before the CDR3 finishes, and the germline J gene fills in the end. The V call is TRBV31, the J call TRBJ2-7; D is unclear. Germline V gene sequence: CDR1 GKSSPN, CDR2 SITVG. The CDR3 has 12 amino acids. The germline V and J ends were trimmed by 1 base and 3 bases, with 7 bases remaining between them. CDR3: CAWSPQNYEQYF. Partial CDR3 DNA: TGTGCCTGGAGTCCACAGAACTATGAACAGTAC.

A note on this clone: Each gene name is a mouse one. The read ends 1 residue before the CDR3 terminus; that terminus is restored from the germline J gene. This chain joins TRBV13-3 and TRBJ2-3; TRBD2 agrees at 7 bases. This CDR3 region has 14 residues. The V and J ends lost 2 bases and 7 bases, in that order; junction bases with no gene match: 7. Germline-derived CDR1 and CDR2 are NNHDY and SYVADS. The CDR3 reads CASSERGGSKTLYF. CDR3 DNA, as far as it was read: TGTGCCAGCAGTGAACGGGGGGGGAGCAAAACGCTGTAT.

Comments on this clone: The listed genes are named as in mouse. The read finishes 1 residue shy of the CDR3 end, and the germline J gene is used to complete it. Distinct nucleotide sequences in the sample also encode this CDR3. J is TRBJ2-5 and V is TRBV12-2; the D gene is possibly TRBD2 (6 bases). The V end was cut by 2 bases, the J end by 0 bases, with 8 bases between. The CDR3 has 14 residues. CDR1 SGHLS and CDR2 HYDKME come from the germline V gene. The CDR3 sequence: CASSPGGNQDTQYF. The DNA read from the CDR3 is TGTGCCAGCTCTCCCGGGGGGAACCAAGACACCCAGTAC.

The count of this clone is one. The listed genes are named as in mouse. The CDR3 is cut off 1 residue early in the read; its end comes from the germline J gene. The V gene is TRBV19, the J gene TRBJ1-4; 7 bases are a match to TRBD1. With V trimmed by 3 bases and J by 3 bases, 2 bases remained unmatched. CDR3 length: 14 amino acids. Germline loops: CDR1 FNHDT, CDR2 SITEND (reference sequence). The CDR3 reads CASSRQGANERLFF. The CDR3 DNA, read in part, is TGTGCCAGCAGTAGGCAGGGGGCCAACGAAAGATTATTT. Full variable domain (outside the CDR3, taken from reference TRBV19 and TRBJ1-4): GGIITQTPKFLIGQEGQKLTLKCQQNFNHDTMYWYRQDSGKGLRLIYYSITENDLQKGDLSEGYDASREKKSSFSLTVTSAQKNEMAVFLCASSRQGANERLFFGHGTKLSVL.

Only a few counts were recorded for this clone. Gene labels here are mouse ones. This CDR3 reads CASRPTGGYEQYF. CDR3 DNA, as far as it was read: TGTGCCAGCAGACCGACTGGGGGTTATGAACAGTAC. The chain uses TRBV13-3 and TRBJ2-7, with 9 bases that match TRBD2. The read gets to within 1 residue of the CDR3 end, and the germline J gene fills in the rest. Germline CDR1 is NNHDY and CDR2 is SYVADS. With 5 bases clipped from V and 4 bases from J, the junction kept 4 bases outside the gene matches. This CDR3 is built from 13 residues.

In this sample, this clone turned up once. The genes are named according to mouse. The read finishes 1 residue shy of the CDR3 end, and the germline J gene is used to complete it. Other DNA sequences in this specimen translate into the identical CDR3. The chain combines TRBV19 with TRBJ1-4; no clear D gene. Germline V CDR1 and CDR2: FNHDT, SITEND (reference sequence). V was clipped by 5 bases and J by 0 bases, with 5 bases between them. The CDR3 consists of 13 residues. The sequenced part of the CDR3 DNA is TGTGCCAGCAGCCAAATTTCCAACGAAAGATTATTT. This codes for CASSQISNERLF. From start to end, the CDR3 is CASSQISNERLFF. Filled out from reference TRBV19 and TRBJ1-4, the complete variable domain reads GGIITQTPKFLIGQEGQKLTLKCQQNFNHDTMYWYRQDSGKGLRLIYYSITENDLQKGDLSEGYDASREKKSSFSLTVTSAQKNEMAVFLCASSQISNERLFFGHGTKLSVL.

As concerns this clone: The listed genes are named as in mouse. The DNA ends 1 residue before the CDR3 does, and the rest of the CDR3 is filled in from the germline J gene. This chain joins TRBV12-2 and TRBJ2-7, with D possibly being TRBD2 (6 bases). V lost 0 bases, J lost 2 bases, and 7 bases lay in between. The CDR3 has 13 residues. Germline loops: CDR1 SGHLS, CDR2 HYDKME. The DNA read from the CDR3 is TGTGCCAGCTCTCTCGGGGGGACCTATGAACAGTAC. Residues: CASSLGGTYEQY. The entire CDR3 protein is CASSLGGTYEQYF.

Concerning this clone itself: The gene names given are mouse names. The read ends 1 residue shy of where the CDR3 ends; the end is completed using the germline J gene. This chain uses TRBV4 with TRBJ1-4; 8 nucleotides agree with TRBD1. The V gene's germline CDR1 is LGHDT and CDR2 YNNKQL (reference sequence). Germline trimming cut 4 bases from V and 4 bases from J; bases unmatched to any gene: 5. CDR3 length equals 15 residues. CDR3 protein: CASSFYRGFNERLFF. The covered CDR3 bases are TGTGCCAGCAGCTTCTACAGGGGGTTCAACGAAAGATTATTT.

A word on this clone: Mouse gene names apply. CDR3 sequence: CASSLAANSDYTF. The part of the CDR3 DNA that was read is TGTGCAAGCAGCTTAGCAGCAAACTCCGACTACACC. V gene TRBV16 combines with J gene TRBJ1-2; D gene ambiguous. The read ends 1 residue early relative to the CDR3; the germline J gene fills the gap. Germline V gives CDR1 SGHSA, CDR2 FRNQAP. This CDR3 region has 13 residues. V was shortened by 1 base and J by 0 bases, with 3 bases between the two germline ends.

To note about this clone: The gene names here belong to mouse. The read ends 1 residue shy of where the CDR3 ends; the end is completed using the germline J gene. The rearrangement joins TRBV13-3 to TRBJ1-1; 9 nucleotides agree with TRBD1. The junction had 8 bases not matched to a gene; V was cut back by 5 bases and J by 0 bases. From germline, CDR1 is NNHDY and CDR2 SYVADS. CDR3 length equals 16 residues. CDR3 bases read: TGTGCCAGCAGCGTCCCGGGACAGGGAGCAAACACAGAAGTCTTC. It codes for CASSVPGQGANTEVF. The CDR3 as a whole reads CASSVPGQGANTEVFF.

This clone was observed once. The gene names given are mouse names. From the germline J gene comes the end of the CDR3, since the read stops 1 residue before it. The chain links TRBV2 to TRBJ1-6; D might be TRBD1 (5 bases). TRBJ1-6 falls under the ORF class, with uncertain function. V lost 0 bases and J lost 5, with 11 bases in between. The CDR3 contains 16 residues. From germline, CDR1 is LGHNA and CDR2 YSYQKL. Partial CDR3 DNA: TGTGCCAGCAGCCAAGATACGGGGGAGGATAATTCGCCCCTCTAC. This sequence encodes CASSQDTGEDNSPLY. The whole CDR3 protein is CASSQDTGEDNSPLYF.

This clone has just a few counts. These gene names are mouse names. The read comes to an end 1 residue before the CDR3 does, leaving the germline J gene to fill in the end. This chain connects TRBV2 to TRBJ1-5; 8 bases align to TRBD1. With 1 base clipped from V and 3 bases from J, the junction kept 5 bases outside the gene matches. Germline values: CDR1 LGHNA, CDR2 YSYQKL. This CDR3 has 16 residues. The DNA read from the CDR3 is TGTGCCAGCAGCCAAGGGCAGGGGGCAGGCAACCAGGCTCCGCTT. Translating it yields CASSQGQGAGNQAPL. The complete CDR3 protein is CASSQGQGAGNQAPLF. The entire variable domain, with the rest obtained from reference TRBV2 and TRBJ1-5, is as follows: DPKIIQKPKYLVAVTGSEKILICEQYLGHNAMYWYRQSAKKPLEFMFSYSYQKLMDNQTASSRFQPQSSKKNHLDLQITALKPDDSATYFCASSQGQGAGNQAPLFGEGTRLSVL.

Notes on this clone: Mouse gene names apply. The read falls 1 residue short of the CDR3 end, and the missing part is taken from the germline J gene. The gene calls are TRBV5 and TRBJ1-3, with D maybe TRBD1 (6 bases). This CDR3 has 16 residues. Germline loops: CDR1 LGHNA, CDR2 YNLKQL (reference sequence). The V gene lost 6 bases and the J gene lost 0 bases, with 15 bases spanning the gap. CDR3 region: CASSPSTGFSGNTLYF. CDR3 DNA, as far as it was read: TGTGCCAGCAGTCCCTCGACAGGATTTTCTGGAAATACGCTCTAT.

A note on this clone: Gene names denote mouse genes. The read gets to within 1 residue of the CDR3 end, and the germline J gene fills in the rest. This chain links TRBV13-2 with TRBJ1-5; 11 positions match TRBD1. Germline V lookup: CDR1 NNHNN, CDR2 SYGAGS (reference sequence). With V trimmed by 0 bases and J by 6 bases, 2 bases remained unmatched. This CDR3 comprises 15 residues. The CDR3 spells CASGDAGTGGQAPLF. CDR3 DNA (partial): TGTGCCAGCGGTGATGCGGGGACAGGGGGCCAGGCTCCGCTT.

To note about this clone: Each gene name is a mouse one. The missing CDR3 end, 1 residue past where the read stops, is filled in from the germline J gene. V usage is TRBV13-1 and J usage is TRBJ2-4; either TRBD1 or TRBD2 may fit D (5 bases each). The germline V gene has CDR1 NSHNY and CDR2 SYGAGN. The CDR3 consists of 16 residues. V was trimmed by 1 base and J by 0 bases, leaving 12 bases between them. Partial CDR3 DNA: TGTGCCAGCAGTGATCCTCGGGGGTTTAGTCAAAACACCTTGTAC. Residues: CASSDPRGFSQNTLY. The full-length CDR3 reads as CASSDPRGFSQNTLYF.

Comments on this clone: Mouse gene names and germline throughout. The read comes to an end 1 residue before the CDR3 does, leaving the germline J gene to fill in the end. The chain couples TRBV3 to TRBJ1-6; D unresolved. Being an ORF, TRBJ1-6 has a function that is uncertain. CDR1 is SNHLY and CDR2 is FYNGKV in the germline V gene (reference sequence). The CDR3 runs 13 residues. Trimming removed 1 base from V and 8 bases from J, with 6 bases in between. Partial CDR3 DNA: TGTGCCAGCAGCTTAGGGGTTGATTCGCCCCTCTAC. Translated, it gives CASSLGVDSPLY. In full, the CDR3 is CASSLGVDSPLYF.

Worth noting for this clone: Gene names follow the mouse nomenclature. Read data end 1 residue before the CDR3 end; the end is taken from the germline J gene. V and J are TRBV20 and TRBJ2-4, with D maybe TRBD1 (6 bases). CDR3 length: 13 residues. The V end was cut by 6 bases, the J end by 2 bases, with 12 bases between. Germline V lookup: CDR1 GFQATS, CDR2 STVNSAI. CDR3: CGAFRDNQNTLYF. Incomplete CDR3 DNA: TGTGGTGCATTCCGGGACAATCAAAACACCTTGTAC.

This clone showed up just a few times. Gene names are the mouse ones. The sequence runs out 1 residue before the end of the CDR3; the remainder is reconstructed from the germline J gene. The chain couples TRBV13-2 to TRBJ1-3; 9 bases match TRBD1. J was trimmed by 3 bases and V by 1 base; bases with no gene match: 2. Germline CDR1 is NNHNN and CDR2 is SYGAGS (reference sequence). The CDR3 runs 15 residues. CDR3 bases read: TGTGCCAGCGGTGATCACAGGGGGCTTGGAAATACGCTCTAT. Amino acids: CASGDHRGLGNTLY. The whole CDR3 protein is CASGDHRGLGNTLYF.